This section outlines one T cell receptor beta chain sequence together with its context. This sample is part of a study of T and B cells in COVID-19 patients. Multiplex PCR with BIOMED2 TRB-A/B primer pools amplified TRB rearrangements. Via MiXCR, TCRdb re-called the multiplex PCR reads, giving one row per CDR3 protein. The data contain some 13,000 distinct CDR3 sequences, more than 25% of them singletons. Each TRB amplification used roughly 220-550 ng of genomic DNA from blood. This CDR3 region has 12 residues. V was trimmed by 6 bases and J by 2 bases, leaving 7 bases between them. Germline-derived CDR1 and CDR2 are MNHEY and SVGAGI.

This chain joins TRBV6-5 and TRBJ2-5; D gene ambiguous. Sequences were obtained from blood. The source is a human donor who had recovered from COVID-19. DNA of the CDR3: TGTGCCAGCAGGGGGTATCAAGAGACCCAGTACTTC. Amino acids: CASRGYQETQYF.